Listed here are 23 T cell receptor beta chains from one sample, sequenced in a study of neurological immune-mediated disorders. One entry per CDR3 protein, called by TCRdb with MiXCR from the 5' RACE reads. The table records 20,000 or so distinct CDR3 sequences, 2.6% of them present only once. Sample: PBMCs. These receptors all come from a woman aged 18-29 years with multiple sclerosis.

The chain recombines TRBV5-1 with TRBJ1-2; TRBD1 is a possible D gene (6 bases). Germline V lookup: CDR1 SGHRS, CDR2 YFSETQ. V lost 0 bases to trimming and J lost 6 bases, with 12 bases between them. The CDR3 has 14 amino acids. The CDR3 reads CASSLETGLDGYTF. For the CDR3, the DNA is TGCGCCAGCAGCTTGGAGACAGGATTGGATGGCTACACCTTC.

At least ten counts were recorded for this clonotype. The chain employs TRBV25-1 and TRBJ2-1; TRBD1 agrees at 9 bases. The CDR3 is 14 amino acids. Per the germline V gene, CDR1 is MGHDK and CDR2 is SYGVNS. Trimming took 6 bases from V and 6 from J; bases not matched to a gene: 6. CDR3: CASRVGTGINEQFF. In DNA form, the CDR3 reads TGTGCCAGCAGGGTCGGGACAGGGATCAATGAGCAGTTCTTC.

Many counts were recorded for this clonotype. The chain carries TRBV6-5 and TRBJ1-2, with 10 bases identical to TRBD1. This CDR3 region has 15 residues. CDR1 is MNHEY, CDR2 SVGAGI, per germline. The V gene end was trimmed by 6 bases and the J gene end by 8 bases; junction bases not matched to a gene: 12. In DNA form, the CDR3 reads TGTGCCAGCAGCGACTTACGCGACAGGGGGCAAGGCTACACCTTC. Residues: CASSDLRDRGQGYTF.

This clonotype was detected many times. The conserved closing phenylalanine or tryptophan is absent in this CDR3, likely reflecting a read error. The V gene is TRBV27, the J gene TRBJ2-7; D remains ambiguous. This CDR3 contains 12 residues. Germline CDR1 is MNHEY and CDR2 is SMNVEV (reference sequence). The V gene lost 8 bases and the J gene lost 1 base, with 9 bases spanning the gap. CDR3 amino acids: CASAVSSYEQYN. The CDR3 nucleotides read TGTGCCAGCGCGGTTTCATCCTACGAGCAGTACAAC.

At least ten counts were recorded for this clonotype. The chain is built from TRBV20-1 and TRBJ1-1, with D perhaps TRBD1 (5 bases). V lost 1 base and J 1 base, leaving 13 bases between the germline ends. CDR1 and CDR2 (germline): DFQATT, SNEGSKA (reference sequence). The CDR3 is 15 residues long. Here the CDR3 reads CSARVRDPKNTEAFF. The CDR3 region has the DNA TGCAGTGCTAGAGTTAGGGACCCTAAGAACACTGAAGCTTTCTTT.

At least ten counts were recorded for this clonotype. The V gene is TRBV30, the J gene TRBJ1-2; D remains unclear. Between the trimmed V and J ends, which lost 4 bases and 0 bases, there was a span of 6 bases. The CDR3 sequence is 12 residues long. Germline-derived CDR1 and CDR2 are GTSNPN and SVGIG (reference sequence). The CDR3 sequence: CAWTGANYGYTF. The CDR3 bases are TGTGCCTGGACAGGCGCTAACTATGGCTACACCTTC.

The table lists this clonotype with many counts. The chain couples TRBV5-1 to TRBJ1-2, with 8 bases matching TRBD1. Germline V gene lookup returns CDR1 SGHRS and CDR2 YFSETQ. This CDR3 is 15 amino acids long. J lost 6 bases, V lost 4 bases, and 11 bases had no gene match. Here the CDR3 reads CASSGSSTGVNGYTF. In DNA form, the CDR3 reads TGCGCCAGCAGCGGGAGCTCGACAGGGGTAAATGGCTACACCTTC.

This clonotype was recorded many times. This chain joins TRBV5-5 and TRBJ2-5; TRBD1 matches 12 bases. Germline loops: CDR1 SGHKS, CDR2 YYEKEE (reference sequence). V lost 3 bases, J lost 4 bases, and 13 bases stayed unmatched. The CDR3 covers 18 residues. CDR3 DNA: TGTGCCAGCAGCTCCCGGGACAGGGGGCGAATACGGTTAGAGACCCAGTACTTC. Translation: CASSSRDRGRIRLETQYF. The whole variable domain, filled in from reference TRBV5-5 and TRBJ2-5, reads DAGVTQSPTHLIKTRGQQVTLRCSPISGHKSVSWYQQVLGQGPQFIFQYYEKEERGRGNFPDRFSARQFPNYSSELNVNALLLGDSALYLCASSSRDRGRIRLETQYFGPGTRLLVL.

This clonotype was counted a few times. This chain joins TRBV3-1 and TRBJ2-7; D gene unclear. Germline V gene sequence: CDR1 LGHDT, CDR2 YNNKEL (reference sequence). This CDR3 spans 14 amino acids. Trimming cost V 1 base and J 3 bases, with 10 bases left between them. The CDR3 sequence: CASSQVRISYEQYF. The CDR3 DNA reads as TGTGCCAGCAGCCAAGTAAGAATAAGCTACGAGCAGTACTTC.

This clonotype was found many times. V is TRBV29-1 and J is TRBJ2-3; maybe TRBD2 (6 bases). Trimming removed 7 bases at V and 2 bases at J, with 13 bases between. This CDR3 has 13 residues. Germline CDR1 is SQVTM and CDR2 is ANQGSEA. CDR3 protein: CSAATRITDTQYF. In DNA, the CDR3 is TGCAGCGCTGCGACTAGAATCACAGATACGCAGTATTTT.

This clonotype was observed many times. V usage is TRBV28 and J usage is TRBJ2-5, with D possibly being TRBD1 (5 bases). CDR3 size: 17 residues. Per the germline V gene, CDR1 is MDHEN and CDR2 is SYDVKM. The germline V and J ends were trimmed by 2 bases and 0 bases, with 16 bases remaining between them. CDR3 in amino acids: CASSLPSDREYQETQYF. In nucleotides, the CDR3 is TGTGCCAGCAGTTTACCCTCTGACAGAGAATACCAAGAGACCCAGTACTTC.

The chain carries TRBV6-2 or TRBV6-3 and TRBJ2-1, with TRBD2 identical over 14 bases. Germline V gene sequence: CDR1 MNHEY, CDR2 SVGEGT. The CDR3 has 15 amino acids. With V trimmed by 6 bases and J by 7 bases, 5 bases remained unmatched. The CDR3 loop is CASSPTSGGVNEQFF. The CDR3 DNA is TGTGCCAGCAGCCCGACTAGCGGGGGGGTTAATGAGCAGTTCTTC.

Of note for this clonotype: The CDR3 does not close with the conserved phenylalanine or tryptophan, likely indicating a read error. The rearrangement uses TRBV6-4 and TRBJ2-2, with TRBD2 identical over 8 bases. CDR3 length: 16 residues. CDR1 and CDR2 from the germline V gene are MRHNA and SNTAGT. V lost 6 bases, J lost 2 bases, and 8 bases stayed unmatched. CDR3 residues: CASSSYGGANTGELFI. CDR3 in DNA: TGTGCCAGCAGCAGCTACGGGGGGGCCAACACCGGGGAGCTGTTTATT.

This clonotype was observed a handful of times. The rearrangement joins TRBV20-1 to TRBJ1-2; no definite D call. V lost 1 base, J lost 6 bases, and 15 bases lay in between. Germline CDR1 DFQATT, CDR2 SNEGSKA (reference sequence). The length of the CDR3 is 14 residues. CDR3 loop: CSARVPGWFDGYTF. In nucleotides, the CDR3 is TGCAGTGCTAGAGTCCCAGGATGGTTTGATGGCTACACCTTC.

This clonotype has only a few counts. This sequence joins TRBV20-1 and TRBJ2-5, with 12 bases lining up with TRBD2. Germline V gene sequence: CDR1 DFQATT, CDR2 SNEGSKA (reference sequence). V shed 5 bases, J shed 5 bases, and the junction held 6 bases outside the gene matches. CDR3 length: 14 amino acids. CDR3: CSALAGGLKETQYF. In DNA form, the CDR3 reads TGCAGTGCTCTAGCGGGGGGGCTAAAGGAGACCCAGTACTTC.

This clonotype was counted at least ten times. CDR3 nucleotides: TGTGCCAGCAGCCAAGCGAACACCATATATTTT. Translated, it gives CASSQANTIYF. The chain is built from TRBV14 and TRBJ1-3; D is ambiguous. The CDR3 contains 11 residues. V was pared by 1 base and J by 7 bases, with 2 bases between. The germline V gene has CDR1 SGHDN and CDR2 FVKESK.

In its sample, this clonotype was seen many times. The chain uses TRBV3-1 and TRBJ1-6; a possible D gene is TRBD1 (5 bases). The CDR3 spans 14 residues. V was shortened by 4 bases and J by 9 bases, with 13 bases between the two germline ends. Germline CDR1 and CDR2: LGHDT and YNNKEL (reference sequence). The CDR3 is CASSLAVGGSPLHF. In nucleotides, the CDR3 is TGTGCCAGCAGCCTGGCTGTGGGGGGTTCACCCCTCCACTTT.

This clonotype was recorded many times. The J gene is TRBJ2-2, the V gene TRBV18, with no clear D. CDR3 size: 14 residues. V lost 0 bases to trimming and J lost 3 bases, with 5 bases between them. Per the germline V gene, CDR1 is KGHSH and CDR2 is LQKENI. DNA of the CDR3: TGTGCCAGCTCACCACCCAAGGACACCGGGGAGCTGTTTTTT. Translated, it gives CASSPPKDTGELFF.

A few counts support this clonotype. This sequence joins TRBV7-6 and TRBJ1-1; 8 nucleotides match TRBD1. Germline loops: CDR1 SGHVS, CDR2 FNYEAQ. The trim removed 5 bases at V and 4 bases at J, leaving 3 bases unmatched. CDR3 length: 13 amino acids. The CDR3 nucleotides read TGTGCCAGCAGCGCTGGGACAGGCACTGAAGCTTTCTTT. Amino acids: CASSAGTGTEAFF.

In its sample, this clonotype was seen many times. The chain is built from TRBV7-9 and TRBJ2-7; D gene ambiguous. This CDR3 is built from 12 residues. Germline V gene sequence: CDR1 SEHNR, CDR2 FQNEAQ (reference sequence). Trimming removed 1 base at V and 9 bases at J, with 10 bases between. CDR3 residues: CASSLDLQAQYV. Here the CDR3 DNA reads TGTGCCAGCAGCTTAGATCTCCAGGCGCAGTACGTC.

This clonotype was observed at least ten times. This sequence joins TRBV20-1 and TRBJ1-1; TRBD1 matches at 10 bases. The CDR3 has 13 amino acids. V shed 4 bases and J 5 bases; nucleotides not matched to a gene: 4. Germline V gives CDR1 DFQATT, CDR2 SNEGSKA (reference sequence). The CDR3 DNA is TGCAGTGCTACCGGGACAGGGGTGACTGAAGCTTTCTTT. Its protein product is CSATGTGVTEAFF.

A few counts support this clonotype. The rearrangement uses TRBV7-7 and TRBJ2-5; 7 bases fit TRBD2. Germline loops: CDR1 SSHAT, CDR2 FNYEAQ (reference sequence). The length of the CDR3 is 12 residues. The CDR3 sequence is CGGGSTQETQYF. For the CDR3, the DNA is TGTGGGGGGGGGTCCACCCAAGAGACCCAGTACTTC.

In its sample, this clonotype was seen many times. V gene TRBV5-1 combines with J gene TRBJ2-2; the match to TRBD1 covers 11 bases. V lost 5 bases, J lost 4 bases, and 1 base stayed unmatched. Germline-derived CDR1 and CDR2 are SGHRS and YFSETQ. CDR3 length equals 14 residues. The CDR3 sequence: CASRGQGGTGELFF. DNA for the CDR3: TGCGCCAGCAGGGGACAGGGGGGCACCGGGGAGCTGTTTTTT.